One sample yielded the 27 T cell receptor beta chains listed below, sequenced in a study of shared clonotypes between healthy human individuals. Sequenced by immunoSEQ multiplex PCR; TCRdb stores in-frame clones only, minus some. The sample has 550,000 to 600,000 clones, roughly 98% seen once; the top ten hold 0.3%. CD8 cells regarded as naive lacked CD45RO, were positively chosen for CCR7, and omitted terminally differentiated effector memory CD45RA+ cells. Material: naive CD8+ T cells sorted from blood. Receptors originate from a man aged 25-45 years in good health.

This rearrangement joins TRBV21-1 to TRBJ2-5; TRBD1, the table's D call, lacks a check against the DNA. TRBV21-1 counts as a pseudogene. The CDR3 extends over 17 amino acids. The chain's CDR3 is CASRERTGRCGLETQYF. The CDR3 DNA follows: TGTGCCAGCCGCGAACGGACAGGGAGGTGCGGGTTGGAGACCCAGTACTTC.

The chain carries TRBV27 and TRBJ1-5; tentatively, D is TRBD1 (5 bases). CDR1 is MNHEY, CDR2 SMNVEV, per germline (reference sequence). CDR3 length equals 15 residues. V was shortened by 6 bases and J by 0 bases, with 12 bases between the two germline ends. In nucleotides, the CDR3 is TGTGCCAGCAGGGGACGGACCTATAGCAATCAGCCCCAGCATTTT. The encoded protein is CASRGRTYSNQPQHF.

The rearrangement uses TRBV1 and TRBJ2-3; the table's D call of TRBD2 was not tested on the DNA. TRBV1 has pseudogene status. The CDR3 runs 18 residues. The CDR3 is CTSSQEAEGGIYTDTQYF. DNA of the CDR3: TGCACCAGCAGCCAAGAGGCCGAGGGGGGGATTTACACAGATACGCAGTATTTT.

The chain joins TRBV10-2 to TRBJ2-7; possible D gene TRBD1, 6 bases. V lost 2 bases and J lost 5, with 13 bases in between. CDR3 size: 14 residues. The germline V gene has CDR1 WSHSY and CDR2 SAAADI. CDR3: CASSENTGWDEQYF. CDR3 DNA sequence: TGCGCCAGCAGTGAGAATACAGGGTGGGACGAGCAGTACTTC.

The chain employs TRBV7-3 and TRBJ2-7; D uncertain. Deletions cut 4 bases from V and 4 bases from J, with 11 bases between. CDR3 size: 13 residues. In germline, CDR1 is SGHTA, CDR2 FQGTGA. The CDR3 region is CASSYHPGYEQYF. The CDR3 coding sequence is TGTGCCAGCAGCTACCACCCAGGATACGAGCAGTACTTC.

The rearrangement joins TRBV9 to TRBJ2-3; D is ambiguous. Germline V gives CDR1 SGDLS, CDR2 YYNGEE. The germline V and J ends were trimmed by 3 bases and 2 bases, with 13 bases remaining between them. This CDR3 has 15 residues. In DNA form, the CDR3 reads TGTGCCAGCAGCGAGCACCCGAACCCCACAGATACGCAGTATTTT. Translation: CASSEHPNPTDTQYF.

CDR3 coding DNA: TGTGCCAGCTCACCAGTTTTGGGGGAGGAATGGAAGGGCTACACCTTC. Protein sequence: CASSPVLGEEWKGYTF. This chain links TRBV18 with TRBJ1-2; a possible D gene is TRBD1 (5 bases). The CDR3 sequence is 16 residues long. Germline loops: CDR1 KGHSH, CDR2 LQKENI. Deletions cut 2 bases from V and 8 bases from J, with 21 bases between.

This rearrangement joins TRBV4-1 to TRBJ2-1; 7 nucleotides match TRBD1. This CDR3 has 16 amino acids. CDR1 and CDR2 (germline): MGHRA, YSYEKL. Losses at the gene ends were 4 bases for V and 6 bases for J; bases not matched to a gene: 12. The CDR3 is CASSLNRGLGANEQFF. For the CDR3, the DNA is TGCGCCAGCAGCCTGAACAGGGGCCTGGGGGCCAATGAGCAGTTCTTC.

The CDR3 DNA sequence: TGTGCCAGCAGTGAATACAGGGGGAATAACTATGGCTACACCTTC. Translating gives CASSEYRGNNYGYTF. The gene calls are TRBV6-1 and TRBJ1-2, with 8 nucleotides matching TRBD1. J was trimmed by 1 base and V by 2 bases; bases with no gene match: 3. This CDR3 comprises 15 residues. In germline, CDR1 is MNHNS, CDR2 SASEGT.

The chain carries TRBV6-1 and TRBJ2-1; D gene uncertain. Deletions cut 4 bases from V and 2 bases from J, with 9 bases between. Germline CDR1 MNHNS, CDR2 SASEGT. The CDR3 consists of 14 residues. The CDR3 DNA follows: TGTGCCAGCAGTGTCCGACAAACCTACAATGAGCAGTTCTTC. Its translation: CASSVRQTYNEQFF.

The rearrangement joins TRBV29-1 to TRBJ2-7; tentative D call: TRBD1 (6 bases). This CDR3 region has 13 residues. Germline V gene lookup returns CDR1 SQVTM and CDR2 ANQGSEA. Trimming took 4 bases from V and 3 from J, leaving 13 bases between them. The CDR3 DNA is TGCAGCGTTGTCCCGGGACAATACTACGAGCAGTACTTC. It codes for CSVVPGQYYEQYF.

In this sample, this clone turned up a few times. The V gene is TRBV28, the J gene TRBJ2-1; no clear D. CDR3 length: 12 residues. V was shortened by 1 base and J by 2 bases, with 0 bases between the two germline ends. The germline gives CDR1 MDHEN, CDR2 SYDVKM. CDR3 sequence (DNA): TGTGCCAGCAGTTTATCCTACAATGAGCAGTTCTTC. Amino acids: CASSLSYNEQFF. The entire variable domain, with the rest obtained from reference TRBV28 and TRBJ2-1, is as follows: DVKVTQSSRYLVKRTGEKVFLECVQDMDHENMFWYRQDPGLGLRLIYFSYDVKMKEKGDIPEGYSVSREKKERFSLILESASTNQTSMYLCASSLSYNEQFFGPGTRLTVL.

This chain uses TRBV10-1 with TRBJ2-3; D gene uncertain. CDR1 is WNHNN and CDR2 is SYGVQD in the germline V gene (reference sequence). V was shortened by 1 base and J by 1 base, with 9 bases between the two germline ends. This CDR3 comprises 15 residues. The CDR3 region is CASSEWTERTDTQYF. CDR3 DNA: TGCGCCAGCAGTGAGTGGACGGAGCGCACAGATACGCAGTATTTT.

The V gene is TRBV29-1, the J gene TRBJ2-7; D ambiguous. V was pared by 6 bases and J by 2 bases, with 17 bases between. This CDR3 is built from 14 residues. CDR1 and CDR2 (germline): SQVTM, ANQGSEA. DNA for the CDR3: TGCAGCGTCATCCCAACTTATGTGGCCTACGAGCAGTACTTC. Protein product: CSVIPTYVAYEQYF.

V is TRBV30 and J is TRBJ2-7; no firm D call. The length of the CDR3 is 16 residues. Between the trimmed V and J ends, which lost 0 bases and 4 bases, there was a span of 19 bases. Looked up from germline, CDR1 is GTSNPN and CDR2 is SVGIG (reference sequence). This CDR3 is CAWSVIGRQGSYEQYF. CDR3 nucleotide sequence: TGTGCCTGGAGTGTAATAGGTCGTCAAGGGTCTTACGAGCAGTACTTC. Filled out from reference TRBV30 and TRBJ2-7, the complete variable domain reads SQTIHQWPATLVQPVGSPLSLECTVEGTSNPNLYWYRQAAGRGLQLLFYSVGIGQISSEVPQNLSASRPQDRQFILSSKKLLLSDSGFYLCAWSVIGRQGSYEQYFGPGTRLTVT.

The chain has TRBV4-1 and TRBJ2-7; TRBD1 or TRBD2 may be the D gene (5 bases each). V lost 5 bases and J lost 6, with 14 bases in between. The CDR3 is made up of 13 amino acids. The germline V gene has CDR1 MGHRA and CDR2 YSYEKL. The CDR3 spells CASSSLEGREQYF. For the CDR3, the DNA is TGCGCCAGCAGCTCCCTCGAGGGGCGCGAGCAGTACTTC.

J is TRBJ2-7 and V is TRBV27; 7 bases map to TRBD2. Trimming cost V 5 bases and J 2 bases; bases outside gene matches: 6. This CDR3 comprises 14 residues. The V gene's germline CDR1 is MNHEY and CDR2 SMNVEV (reference sequence). The CDR3 nucleotides read TGTGCCAGCAGTGTGGGGGGGTTGGCCTACGAGCAGTACTTC. Translation gives CASSVGGLAYEQYF.

To note about this clone: Other DNA variants within this sample encode the same CDR3. The rearrangement links TRBV7-9 to TRBJ2-7, with 8 bases aligning to TRBD1. This CDR3 spans 13 amino acids. V trimming: 5 bases; J trimming: 2 bases; junction bases outside the gene matches: 2. Germline-derived CDR1 and CDR2 are SEHNR and FQNEAQ (reference sequence). The CDR3 coding sequence is TGTGCCAGCAGCGGACAGGGAACCTACGAGCAGTACTTC. Translating it yields CASSGQGTYEQYF.

This chain connects TRBV19 to TRBJ1-1; D is unresolved. V was shortened by 3 bases and J by 5 bases, with 10 bases between the two germline ends. In germline, CDR1 is LNHDA, CDR2 SQIVND (reference sequence). This CDR3 contains 13 residues. The CDR3 DNA follows: TGTGCCAGTAGTATGGGGTTCTTGACTGAAGCTTTCTTT. Translated: CASSMGFLTEAFF.

The chain is built from TRBV4-1 and TRBJ2-7; D may be TRBD2 (5 bases). Trimming took off 1 base at V and 4 bases at J, with 11 bases between the two ends. This CDR3 contains 14 residues. Germline CDR1 MGHRA, CDR2 YSYEKL. CDR3 in amino acids: CASSQVFGGYEQYF. CDR3 DNA: TGCGCCAGCAGCCAAGTCTTCGGAGGATACGAGCAGTACTTC.

V usage is TRBV9 and J usage is TRBJ2-3; 8 positions match TRBD2. With V trimmed by 4 bases and J by 0 bases, 4 bases remained unmatched. The CDR3 contains 15 residues. Per germline, CDR1 SGDLS and CDR2 YYNGEE. The CDR3 nucleotides read TGTGCCAGCAGCATGGGACTAGGAAGCACAGATACGCAGTATTTT. Protein sequence: CASSMGLGSTDTQYF.

CDR3 in amino acids: CASSYQSSYEQYF. The CDR3 coding sequence is TGTGCCAGCAGCTACCAGAGCTCCTACGAGCAGTACTTC. This sequence joins TRBV5-6 and TRBJ2-7; D not resolved. V lost 3 bases and J 0 bases, leaving 7 bases between the germline ends. Germline CDR1 SGHDT, CDR2 YYEEEE. This CDR3 spans 13 amino acids.

This chain links TRBV28 with TRBJ2-1, with TRBD1 matching over 9 bases. This CDR3 has 18 amino acids. V trimming: 5 bases; J trimming: 5 bases; junction bases outside the gene matches: 16. Per germline, CDR1 MDHEN and CDR2 SYDVKM. CDR3 sequence reads: CASSNRDRAKGNDNEQFF. DNA for the CDR3: TGTGCCAGCAGTAACCGGGACAGGGCCAAGGGCAACGACAATGAGCAGTTCTTC.

The rearrangement joins TRBV9 to TRBJ2-3; D not certain. The CDR3 covers 11 residues. Germline V CDR1 and CDR2: SGDLS, YYNGEE. V shed 7 bases and J shed 4 bases, with 7 bases lying between them. DNA for the CDR3: TGTGCCAGCGGTCCCGCAGATACGCAGTATTTT. Encoded protein: CASGPADTQYF.

This chain uses TRBV2 with TRBJ1-2; no clear D gene. Deletions cut 6 bases from V and 8 bases from J, with 10 bases between. CDR3 length: 11 amino acids. Germline loops: CDR1 SNHLY, CDR2 FYNNEI. CDR3 in amino acids: CASRDGFGYTF. The CDR3 nucleotides read TGTGCCAGCAGGGACGGCTTCGGCTACACCTTC. The full variable domain, its missing parts supplied by reference TRBV2 and TRBJ1-2, is EPEVTQTPSHQVTQMGQEVILRCVPISNHLYFYWYRQILGQKVEFLVSFYNNEISEKSEIFDDQFSVERPDGSNFTLKIRSTKLEDSAMYFCASRDGFGYTFGSGTRLTVV.

The rearrangement uses TRBV2 and TRBJ2-1; D gene ambiguous. CDR1 is SNHLY and CDR2 is FYNNEI in the germline V gene. V was pared by 3 bases and J by 5 bases, with 17 bases between. The CDR3 consists of 16 residues. The CDR3 sequence: CASSDAKAPADNEQFF. In DNA form, the CDR3 reads TGTGCCAGCAGTGACGCTAAGGCCCCCGCTGACAATGAGCAGTTCTTC. Using reference TRBV2 and TRBJ2-1 for the parts outside the CDR3, the full variable domain is EPEVTQTPSHQVTQMGQEVILRCVPISNHLYFYWYRQILGQKVEFLVSFYNNEISEKSEIFDDQFSVERPDGSNFTLKIRSTKLEDSAMYFCASSDAKAPADNEQFFGPGTRLTVL.

This chain connects TRBV29-1 to TRBJ1-2; tentative D call: TRBD1 (6 bases). Germline CDR1 reads SQVTM; CDR2 reads ANQGSEA. Trimming took 1 base from V and 4 from J, leaving 7 bases between them. The CDR3 is made up of 12 amino acids. This chain's CDR3 is CSVEGTVYGYTF. CDR3 sequence (DNA): TGCAGCGTTGAAGGGACAGTCTATGGCTACACCTTC.